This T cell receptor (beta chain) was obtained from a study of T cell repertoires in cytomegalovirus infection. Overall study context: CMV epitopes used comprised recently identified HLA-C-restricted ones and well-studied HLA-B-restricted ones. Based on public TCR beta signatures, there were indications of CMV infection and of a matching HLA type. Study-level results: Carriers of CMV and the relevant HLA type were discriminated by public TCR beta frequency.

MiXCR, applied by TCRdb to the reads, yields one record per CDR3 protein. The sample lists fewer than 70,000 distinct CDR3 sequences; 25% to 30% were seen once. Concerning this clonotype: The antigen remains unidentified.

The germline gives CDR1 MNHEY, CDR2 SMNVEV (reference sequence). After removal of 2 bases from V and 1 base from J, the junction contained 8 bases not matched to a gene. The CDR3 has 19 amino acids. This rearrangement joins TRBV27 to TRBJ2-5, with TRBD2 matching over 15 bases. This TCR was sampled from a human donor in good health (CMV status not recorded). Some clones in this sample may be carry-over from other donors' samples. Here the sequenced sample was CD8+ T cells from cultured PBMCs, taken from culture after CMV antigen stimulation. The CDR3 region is CASSLRSGLAGGPQETQYF. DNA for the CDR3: TGTGCCAGCAGTTTAAGGTCGGGACTAGCGGGGGGCCCCCAAGAGACCCAGTACTTC.